This T cell receptor beta chain originates from a study of T cell responses to AZD1222 COVID-19 vaccine. General study points: Targets within unmutated variant regions were reportedly found for nearly half of spike-specific TCRs. Donors skewed white British and female; clonal diversity was possibly underestimated. Spike-specific TCR breadth and depth were elevated following two AZD1222 doses.

V lost 4 bases to trimming and J lost 6 bases, with 13 bases between them. The CDR3 contains 13 residues. The germline V gene encodes CDR1 SGHRS and CDR2 YFSETQ. With regard to this clone: The antigen remains unidentified.

Profiling relied on immunoSEQ multiplex PCR, and the TCRdb table lists in-frame clones only, not all of them. The sample records about 100,000 clones, over 75% being singletons. The sequenced sample was peripheral blood, obtained on day 0 of MenACWY control vaccination. The rearrangement uses TRBV5-1 and TRBJ1-2, with D maybe TRBD1 (6 bases). The sequence was obtained from an adult in good health. The CDR3 region is CASSPQGTDGYTF. The CDR3 DNA reads as TGCGCCAGCAGCCCACAGGGCACGGATGGCTACACCTTC.